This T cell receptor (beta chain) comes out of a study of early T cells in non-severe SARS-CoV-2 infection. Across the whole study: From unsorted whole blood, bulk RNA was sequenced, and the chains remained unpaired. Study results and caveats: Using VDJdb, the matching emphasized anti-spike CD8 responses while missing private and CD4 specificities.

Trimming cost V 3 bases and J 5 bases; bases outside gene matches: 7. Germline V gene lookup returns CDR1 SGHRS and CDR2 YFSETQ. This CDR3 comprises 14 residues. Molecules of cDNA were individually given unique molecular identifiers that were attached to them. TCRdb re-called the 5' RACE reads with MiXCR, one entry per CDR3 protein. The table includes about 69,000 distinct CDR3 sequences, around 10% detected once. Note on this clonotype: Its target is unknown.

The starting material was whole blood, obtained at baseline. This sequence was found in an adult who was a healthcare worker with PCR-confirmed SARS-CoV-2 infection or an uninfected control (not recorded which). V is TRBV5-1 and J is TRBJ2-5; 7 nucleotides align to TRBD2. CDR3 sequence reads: CASSSAREEETQYF. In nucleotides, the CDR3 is TGCGCCAGCAGCTCGGCCCGGGAGGAGGAGACCCAGTACTTC. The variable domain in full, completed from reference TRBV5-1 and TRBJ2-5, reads KAGVTQTPRYLIKTRGQQVTLSCSPISGHRSVSWYQQTPGQGLQFLFEYFSETQRNKGNFPGRFSGRQFSNSRSEMNVSTLELGDSALYLCASSSAREEETQYFGPGTRLLVL.